Listed here are 22 T cell receptor beta chains from one sample, sequenced in a study of technical replicates of blood from a few donors. Profiled with immunoSEQ multiplex PCR; TCRdb holds only in-frame clones, not every one. The sample yields over 80,000 clones, approximately 96% seen once. The sample taken for sequencing was T cells isolated from PBMCs. The receptors originated from a human donor in good health.

The V and J genes are TRBV11-2 and TRBJ2-7, with 8 positions matching TRBD2. Trimming cost V 1 base and J 5 bases; bases outside gene matches: 4. The CDR3 extends over 14 amino acids. CDR1 and CDR2 from the germline V gene are SGHAT and FQNNGV. CDR3 DNA sequence: TGTGCCAGCAGCTTAGCGGGAGGGCGGCACGAGCAGTACTTC. Translation gives CASSLAGGRHEQYF. The complete variable domain, with remaining parts taken from reference TRBV11-2 and TRBJ2-7, reads EAGVAQSPRYKIIEKRQSVAFWCNPISGHATLYWYQQILGQGPKLLIQFQNNGVVDDSQLPKDRFSAERLKGVDSTLKIQPAKLEDSAVYLCASSLAGGRHEQYFGPGTRLTVT.

This chain links TRBV2 with TRBJ2-1; 9 bases match TRBD2. V lost 6 bases to trimming and J lost 3 bases; unmatched junction nucleotides: 9. CDR3 size: 16 residues. Germline V gene data show CDR1 as SNHLY and CDR2 as FYNNEI. Written as DNA, the CDR3 is TGTGCCAGCAGCCGTATTAGCGGGAGAGACTACAATGAGCAGTTCTTC. It codes for CASSRISGRDYNEQFF.

The chain links TRBV9 to TRBJ2-5, with D unclear. This CDR3 contains 13 residues. Germline assignment: CDR1 SGDLS and CDR2 YYNGEE. Trimming pared 0 bases from V and 2 bases from J, leaving 5 bases between. CDR3 in amino acids: CASSVVTQETQYF. The CDR3 DNA reads TGTGCCAGCAGCGTAGTCACACAAGAGACCCAGTACTTC.

V is TRBV7-2 and J is TRBJ1-5, with 7 bases that match TRBD1. The CDR3 sequence is 13 residues long. Germline CDR1 reads SGHTA; CDR2 reads FQGNSA. After removal of 5 bases from V and 6 bases from J, the junction contained 4 bases not matched to a gene. The CDR3 loop reads CASSRQGAQPQHF. The DNA for the CDR3 is TGTGCCAGCAGCAGACAGGGAGCTCAGCCCCAGCATTTT.

The genes are TRBV19 and TRBJ2-7, with 9 bases identical to TRBD2. Looked up from germline, CDR1 is LNHDA and CDR2 is SQIVND (reference sequence). There are 13 residues in the CDR3. Trimming removed 7 bases from V and 6 bases from J; junction bases left unmatched: 7. CDR3 protein: CASKEAGGSEQYF. As DNA, the CDR3 is TGTGCCAGTAAGGAAGCGGGAGGTTCCGAGCAGTACTTC.

The V and J genes are TRBV28 and TRBJ1-2; the D is unclear. V was clipped by 4 bases and J by 3 bases, with 12 bases between them. The CDR3 consists of 14 residues. From germline, CDR1 is MDHEN and CDR2 SYDVKM. CDR3 sequence: CASSWVGTYYGYTF. In nucleotides, the CDR3 is TGTGCCAGCAGTTGGGTGGGCACTTACTATGGCTACACCTTC.

V usage is TRBV10-1 and J usage is TRBJ2-5, with D perhaps matching TRBD2 (6 bases). Per the germline V gene, CDR1 is WNHNN and CDR2 is SYGVQD (reference sequence). Trimming took off 9 bases at V and 4 bases at J, with 12 bases between the two ends. The CDR3 sequence is 12 residues long. Written as DNA, the CDR3 is TGCGCCAGGGGCGGGGAACGAGAGACCCAGTACTTC. As protein: CARGGERETQYF.

The chain recombines TRBV9 with TRBJ1-2; 8 nucleotides agree with TRBD1. This CDR3 comprises 14 residues. The germline V gene encodes CDR1 SGDLS and CDR2 YYNGEE. V trimming: 3 bases; J trimming: 6 bases; junction bases outside the gene matches: 7. CDR3 region: CASSEGGTGNGYTF. For the CDR3, the DNA is TGTGCCAGCAGCGAAGGGGGGACAGGAAATGGCTACACCTTC.

The chain employs TRBV5-6 and TRBJ2-7; 7 nucleotides align to TRBD2. Germline V gives CDR1 SGHDT, CDR2 YYEEEE. With 4 bases clipped from V and 0 bases from J, the junction kept 7 bases outside the gene matches. This CDR3 region has 15 residues. The CDR3 is CASSPTLASSYEQYF. The CDR3, as DNA: TGTGCCAGCAGCCCAACACTAGCGAGCTCCTACGAGCAGTACTTC.

The chain recombines TRBV5-1 with TRBJ2-3; 10 bases are shared with TRBD2. V gave up 0 bases and J gave up 0 bases; unmatched junction bases: 7. There are 18 residues in the CDR3. The germline gives CDR1 SGHRS, CDR2 YFSETQ. Here the CDR3 reads CASSLVGGLAVSTDTQYF. DNA for the CDR3: TGCGCCAGCAGCTTGGTCGGAGGACTAGCGGTTAGCACAGATACGCAGTATTTT.

The chain uses TRBV4-2 and TRBJ2-1, with TRBD1 identical over 7 bases. Trimming took 4 bases from V and 7 from J; bases not matched to a gene: 10. The CDR3 extends over 15 amino acids. Per germline, CDR1 LGHNA and CDR2 YNFKEQ. The CDR3 DNA follows: TGTGCCAGCAGCCTAGGAGAGGGGGCGCTAAATGAGCAGTTCTTC. Residues: CASSLGEGALNEQFF.

The CDR3 protein is CASREGGSYEQYF. Here the CDR3 DNA reads TGCGCCAGCAGAGAAGGGGGTTCCTACGAGCAGTACTTC. The gene calls are TRBV10-2 and TRBJ2-7; D might be TRBD1 (6 bases). Germline values: CDR1 WSHSY, CDR2 SAAADI. The length of the CDR3 is 13 residues. Trimming cost V 6 bases and J 1 base, with 10 bases left between them.

The rearrangement uses TRBV15 and TRBJ2-7; D gene ambiguous. Trimming pared 3 bases from V and 5 bases from J, leaving 8 bases between. The V gene's germline CDR1 is LNHNV and CDR2 YYDKDF (reference sequence). CDR3 length: 12 residues. The CDR3: CATSSHRNEQYF. CDR3 coding DNA: TGTGCCACCAGCAGCCACAGAAACGAGCAGTACTTC.

J is TRBJ2-1 and V is TRBV20-1, with D uncertain. Germline CDR1 DFQATT, CDR2 SNEGSKA (reference sequence). The CDR3 length is 11 residues. V was trimmed by 5 bases and J by 10 bases, leaving 12 bases between them. CDR3 sequence (DNA): TGCAGTGCTGTAACCCATCGGGAGCAGTTCTTC. Protein product: CSAVTHREQFF.

J is TRBJ2-2 and V is TRBV27, with a tentative D call TRBD1 (6 bases). The CDR3 sequence is 14 residues long. V lost 5 bases, J lost 2 bases, and 9 bases lay in between. Germline CDR1 MNHEY, CDR2 SMNVEV (reference sequence). CDR3 in amino acids: CASSNRVNTGELFF. Written as DNA, the CDR3 is TGTGCCAGCAGTAACAGGGTAAACACCGGGGAGCTGTTTTTT.

This chain links TRBV15 with TRBJ1-4; D gene ambiguous. The V and J ends lost 0 bases and 4 bases respectively, with 9 bases between them. Germline CDR1 is LNHNV and CDR2 is YYDKDF (reference sequence). This CDR3 is 15 amino acids long. CDR3 loop: CATSREYSNNEKLFF. CDR3 in DNA: TGTGCCACCAGCAGAGAATACAGCAATAATGAAAAACTGTTTTTT.

This chain connects TRBV4-2 to TRBJ2-5; the D gene is possibly TRBD1 (6 bases). CDR1 LGHNA and CDR2 YNFKEQ come from the germline V gene. Trimming cost V 0 bases and J 5 bases, with 10 bases left between them. CDR3 length: 14 amino acids. The CDR3 nucleotides are TGTGCCAGCAGCCAAGATTACAGGGAGGAGACCCAGTACTTC. This sequence encodes CASSQDYREETQYF.

The gene calls are TRBV9 and TRBJ1-1; D might be TRBD1 (5 bases). Per the germline V gene, CDR1 is SGDLS and CDR2 is YYNGEE. The V end was cut by 3 bases, the J end by 4 bases, with 19 bases between. CDR3 length equals 16 residues. The CDR3: CASSEQYGGVGTEAFF. The CDR3 nucleotides are TGTGCCAGCAGCGAACAATATGGGGGGGTGGGCACTGAAGCTTTCTTT.

The V gene is TRBV11-3, the J gene TRBJ2-5, with 8 bases matching TRBD1. The CDR3 sequence is 13 residues long. J lost 4 bases, V lost 5 bases, and 3 bases had no gene match. The germline V gene has CDR1 SGHNT and CDR2 YENEEA. The CDR3 DNA sequence: TGTGCCAGCAGCCCAGGGGGCCTAGAGACCCAGTACTTC. As protein: CASSPGGLETQYF.

The CDR3 loop is CASSPIGTGNYGYTF. The CDR3 coding sequence is TGTGCCAGCAGCCCCATAGGGACAGGGAACTATGGCTACACCTTC. J is TRBJ1-2 and V is TRBV6-5, with TRBD1 matching 9 bases. The CDR3 totals 15 residues. The V segment lost 6 bases and the J segment 2 bases; nucleotides outside the gene matches: 7. Germline CDR1 reads MNHEY; CDR2 reads SVGAGI.

This clone was found once. The V gene is TRBV28, the J gene TRBJ2-3; D is unclear. Germline loops: CDR1 MDHEN, CDR2 SYDVKM. V lost 7 bases to trimming and J lost 6 bases, with 5 bases between them. This CDR3 is 10 amino acids long. CDR3 region: CASMEDTQYF. The CDR3 DNA is TGTGCCAGCATGGAGGATACGCAGTATTTT.

V is TRBV9 and J is TRBJ2-1; 7 bases match TRBD1. This CDR3 spans 15 amino acids. CDR1 and CDR2 (germline): SGDLS, YYNGEE. Trimming took 0 bases from V and 7 from J; bases not matched to a gene: 7. The CDR3 bases are TGTGCCAGCAGCGTAGACCGGGACAGTAGGAATGAGCAGTTCTTC. Translation gives CASSVDRDSRNEQFF.